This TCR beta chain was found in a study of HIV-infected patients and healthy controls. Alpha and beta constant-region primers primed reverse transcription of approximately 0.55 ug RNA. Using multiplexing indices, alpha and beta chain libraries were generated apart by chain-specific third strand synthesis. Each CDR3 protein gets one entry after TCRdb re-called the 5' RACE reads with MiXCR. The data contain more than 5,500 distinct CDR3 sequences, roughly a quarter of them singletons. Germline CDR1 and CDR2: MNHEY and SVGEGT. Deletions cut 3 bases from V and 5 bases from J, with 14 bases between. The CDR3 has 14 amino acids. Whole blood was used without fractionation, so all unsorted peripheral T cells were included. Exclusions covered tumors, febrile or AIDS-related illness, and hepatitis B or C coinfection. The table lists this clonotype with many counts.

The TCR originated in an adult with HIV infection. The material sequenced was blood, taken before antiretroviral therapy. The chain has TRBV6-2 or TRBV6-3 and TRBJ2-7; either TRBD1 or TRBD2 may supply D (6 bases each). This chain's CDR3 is CASSYGLGGNEQYF. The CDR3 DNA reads TGTGCCAGCAGTTATGGGCTGGGGGGCAACGAGCAGTACTTC.